This note documents a single T cell receptor beta chain sequence. Its antigen remains undetermined. Base qualities are missing; no much larger clone stands one base away. This entry is derived from a study of T cells after yellow fever vaccination (dated by TCRdb to about 2019). Concerning the study at large: Libraries from fractions with low cell numbers were prepared with the SMART-Seq v4 Ultra Low Input RNA kit. Blood was drawn at multiple timepoints before and after primary and secondary immunization, with bulk PBMC replicates and cell subsets isolated. Two healthy male donors, one aged 18 to 30 and one aged 30 to 40 years, were included in the cohort. To follow T-cell clones before and after primary and booster YFV17D yellow fever vaccination, bulk TCR alpha and beta repertoires were sequenced over time.

Overall results and qualifications from the work: After the booster, most clones that had expanded after primary vaccination were detected again (around 95% of CD4 and roughly 86% of CD8), suggesting broad maintenance of memory. A small share of clonotypes was detected in both CD4 and CD8 compartments, with the overlap likely arising from convergent recombination. FACS-sorted repertoires could contain abundant contaminating clonotypes from the bulk population, so computational filtering was required. Because only two donors were included in the study, the extent to which the findings can be generalized is limited. The secondary T-cell response was found to be weaker but faster than the primary response, with a peak reached on day 5 rather than on day 15.

CDR1 and CDR2, looked up from the germline V gene, are SGHRS and YFSETQ. V was cut back by 4 bases and J by 1 base, leaving a gap of 11 bases between them. From the cysteine up to the phenylalanine, the CDR3 has a length of 14 residues. Just the 42-base CDR3 DNA is kept, in frame starting at base 1. Explained via the paper, the treatment or condition label denotes: live attenuated yellow fever vaccine strain. At each blood-draw timepoint, two biological replicates of bulk PBMCs were collected. A standard Ficoll-Paque protocol was used to isolate PBMCs from peripheral blood. TriZol was used to extract RNA from bulk PBMCs, from CD4 and CD8 fractions, and from dextramer-positive and dextramer-negative fractions. Synthesis of TCR cDNA relied on 5'RACE template switching, a step that introduced a universal primer site along with unique molecular identifiers. Priming of cDNA synthesis was performed from both the TCR alpha and TCR beta constant segments. Library amplification involved two PCR steps, and the second step added sample barcodes and sequencing adapters. Sequencing of the libraries was done on either Illumina HiSeq 2500 (2x100 bp) or NovaSeq (2x150 bp). In the paper's pipeline: MIGEC was used to demultiplex reads and collapse the reads into UMI consensus sequences, and MiXCR was used for V(D)J alignment. Vaccine-responding clonotypes were defined with edgeR using replicate PBMC samples, requiring FDR below 0.01 and a log2 fold change above 5 up to day 15. Bulk clonotypes were assigned CD4 or CD8 identity according to which sequenced CD4 or CD8 repertoire held them at higher abundance. The public sequencing data were trimmed at Q25 with fastp and processed into clonotypes with MiXCR by TCRdb, which kept only in-frame beta chains. All rows with the same CDR3 protein become a single entry with the most common DNA and genes. Here the V and J calls rest on TCRdb's processing, not on the authors' analysis. Counted in this sample were 300,000 to 450,000 distinct CDR3 sequences; about 8.3% of them appeared once. Roughly 18% of the sample goes to the ten largest clones.

This clonotype was sampled from a man younger than 30 who received the YFV17D yellow fever vaccine. The sequence joins TRBV5-1 to TRBJ1-1; the D gene is unclear. The input for sequencing was PBMCs, taken roughly 46 days after the first yellow fever vaccination. The CDR3 protein is CASSRGGQNTEAFF. The DNA sequence follows: TGCGCCAGCAGCCGAGGAGGGCAGAACACTGAAGCTTTCTTT.